This is a list of T cell receptor beta chains from one sample in a study of blood T cell repertoires in COVID-19. Profiling relied on immunoSEQ multiplex PCR, and the TCRdb table lists in-frame clones only, not all of them. The table records approximately 260,000 clones, roughly 88% of them present only once. The sequenced sample was peripheral blood. The source is a woman aged 40 to 50 who had recovered from COVID-19. Each CDR3 is given without its conserved first and last residue. The listing skips clone size in some rows; elsewhere it reads once, few, many or a size class.

abundance	j_gene	v_gene	CDR3aa
.	TRBJ1-3	TRBV11-3	ASRLTGQGIENTIY
.	TRBJ2-2	TRBV4-2	ASSPRGSGKNTGELF
.	TRBJ1-2	TRBV23-1	ASSQSRGKGQGRGYT
.	TRBJ1-3	TRBV27	ASRGTGSGNTIY
.	TRBJ2-5	TRBV4-2	ASSQATSGGQETQY
once	TRBJ1-2	TRBV28	ASSPILPGGYGYT
.	TRBJ1-5	TRBV7-8	ASSGRGSNQPQH
.	TRBJ2-7	TRBV19	ASSIWGAGDSEQY
.	TRBJ2-7	TRBV11-2	ASSSNRDFYYEQY
.	TRBJ1-2	TRBV7-2	ASSLTGDYGYT
.	TRBJ2-7	TRBV11-2	ASSLVERENPYEQY
.	TRBJ1-6	TRBV6-5	ASSYSSLSNSPLH
.	TRBJ2-7	TRBV11-2	ASSLASGGSSYEQY